The 18 T cell receptor beta chains below come from one sample, sequenced in a study of CD8 T cells in ankylosing spondylitis. Broader study findings: Blood of patients with ankylosing spondylitis appeared to be characterized by a TCR beta motif of eight highly homologous variants.

One entry per CDR3 protein, called by TCRdb with MiXCR from the 5' RACE reads. The sample has some 840,000 distinct CDR3 sequences, about 12% seen once. What these receptors recognize is not known. Material for sequencing was blood, either unsorted or a sorted T cell fraction (not recorded which). These receptors all come from a male donor with ankylosing spondylitis.

This clonotype was seen a handful of times. V is TRBV12-3 or TRBV12-4 and J is TRBJ2-3, with 8 bases lining up with TRBD1. The CDR3 runs 13 residues. The junction had 2 bases not matched to a gene; V was cut back by 4 bases and J by 5 bases. CDR3 sequence: CASSSGGIDTQYF. The CDR3 DNA follows: TGTGCCAGCAGTTCAGGGGGCATAGATACGCAGTATTTT.

This clonotype turned up a few times. The V gene is TRBV12-3 or TRBV12-4, the J gene TRBJ1-3; no definite D call. The germline V and J ends were trimmed by 10 bases and 2 bases, with 15 bases remaining between them. The CDR3 sequence is 14 residues long. This CDR3 reads CATTRRSTGNTIYF. In DNA form, the CDR3 reads TGTGCCACTACGCGAAGGTCGACTGGAAACACCATATATTTT.

This clonotype was observed many times. CDR3 region: CASRLRQGYRNEQFF. DNA of the CDR3: TGTGCCAGCAGGCTGAGACAGGGGTACAGGAATGAGCAGTTCTTC. The chain joins TRBV12-3 or TRBV12-4 to TRBJ2-1; 8 nucleotides match TRBD1. Germline trimming cut 6 bases from V and 7 bases from J; bases unmatched to any gene: 11. The CDR3 length is 15 residues.

In its sample, this clonotype was seen a few times. This chain uses TRBV20-1 with TRBJ2-7; 7 bases align to TRBD1. The V segment lost 5 bases and the J segment 5 bases; nucleotides outside the gene matches: 12. The CDR3 has 14 residues. Per the germline V gene, CDR1 is DFQATT and CDR2 is SNEGSKA (reference sequence). The CDR3 DNA reads as TGCAGTGCTGCCGAAGTGATAGACAGGGACGAGCAGTACTTC. Translation gives CSAAEVIDRDEQYF.

DNA of the CDR3: TGTGCCAGCAGAGGAATCCGGGACAGGGGCTTTCAGCCCCAGCATTTT. Residues: CASRGIRDRGFQPQHF. The chain has TRBV12-3 or TRBV12-4 and TRBJ1-5; 10 bases match TRBD1. This CDR3 is built from 16 residues. The V and J ends lost 6 bases and 6 bases, in that order; junction bases with no gene match: 11.

In this sample, this clonotype turned up a few times. The genes are TRBV7-2 and TRBJ2-3; D not resolved. Trimming pared 2 bases from V and 0 bases from J, leaving 9 bases between. Germline CDR1 and CDR2: SGHTA and FQGNSA. The length of the CDR3 is 15 residues. CDR3 in DNA: TGTGCCAGCAGCTTAAACTTCTTTAGCACAGATACGCAGTATTTT. This codes for CASSLNFFSTDTQYF.

The rearrangement joins TRBV12-3 or TRBV12-4 to TRBJ2-5; no firm D call. V was pared by 8 bases and J by 4 bases, with 11 bases between. CDR3 length equals 12 residues. The CDR3, as DNA: TGTGCCAGCCGTCTAGGGCGAGAGACCCAGTACTTC. Translating gives CASRLGRETQYF.

This clonotype was counted between two and nine times. The CDR3 nucleotides read TGTGCCAGCAGAGCAGGGGAGAGCCAAGAGACCCAGTACTTC. Translated: CASRAGESQETQYF. The chain uses TRBV7-2 and TRBJ2-5; D may be TRBD1 (6 bases). The ends were cut back, 6 bases at V and 1 base at J, with 12 bases in the middle. The CDR3 is 14 amino acids. Per the germline V gene, CDR1 is SGHTA and CDR2 is FQGNSA.

This clonotype showed up just a few times. V and J are TRBV5-6 and TRBJ2-5, with TRBD2 identical over 15 bases. In germline, CDR1 is SGHDT, CDR2 YYEEEE. J was trimmed by 2 bases and V by 2 bases; bases with no gene match: 7. The CDR3 length is 18 residues. The CDR3 loop is CASSFTGLAGGGQETQYF. For the CDR3, the DNA is TGTGCCAGCAGCTTTACGGGACTAGCGGGAGGAGGTCAAGAGACCCAGTACTTC.

This clonotype has a handful of counts. The genes are TRBV5-1 and TRBJ2-7, with 9 bases matching TRBD1. The germline CDR1 and CDR2 sequences are SGHRS and YFSETQ. The CDR3 is made up of 16 amino acids. The J segment lost 3 bases and the V segment lost 3 bases, leaving 10 bases of the junction unmatched. The CDR3 region has the DNA TGCGCCAGCAGCTCGCTCCCGGGACAGGGATACTACGAGCAGTACTTC. It specifies CASSSLPGQGYYEQYF.

This chain joins TRBV5-1 and TRBJ2-2; tentative D call: TRBD1 (6 bases). Germline V gives CDR1 SGHRS, CDR2 YFSETQ. The CDR3 runs to 15 residues. V was cut by 4 bases and J by 6 bases, with 16 bases left in between. CDR3 sequence (DNA): TGCGCCAGCAGCATGACAGGAGGCGGTGCCGGGGAGCTGTTTTTT. As protein: CASSMTGGGAGELFF. Full variable domain (remainder filled in from reference TRBV5-1 and TRBJ2-2): KAGVTQTPRYLIKTRGQQVTLSCSPISGHRSVSWYQQTPGQGLQFLFEYFSETQRNKGNFPGRFSGRQFSNSRSEMNVSTLELGDSALYLCASSMTGGGAGELFFGEGSRLTVL.

This rearrangement joins TRBV2 to TRBJ2-7; D not certain. The V end was cut by 9 bases, the J end by 1 base, with 13 bases between. Germline V gives CDR1 SNHLY, CDR2 FYNNEI. The CDR3 extends over 13 amino acids. This CDR3 reads CASCFTASYEQYF. The CDR3 DNA sequence: TGTGCCAGTTGTTTTACCGCTTCCTACGAGCAGTACTTC.

The chain combines TRBV10-2 with TRBJ1-5; D uncertain. The V and J ends lost 3 bases and 0 bases respectively, with 9 bases between them. There are 15 residues in the CDR3. CDR1 and CDR2 (germline): WSHSY, SAAADI. CDR3 sequence reads: CASSERGYSNQPQHF. The DNA for the CDR3 is TGCGCCAGCAGTGAACGCGGGTATAGCAATCAGCCCCAGCATTTT.

Concerning this clonotype: It may be a read error: a sequence one base away is much more abundant. The chain is built from TRBV7-2 and TRBJ2-5; no definite D call. Germline V gives CDR1 SGHTA, CDR2 FQGNSA. The CDR3 loop spans 12 amino acids. Trimming shortened V by 5 bases and J by 5 bases, and 9 bases separated the two germline ends. The CDR3 reads CASSKHWETQYF. In nucleotides, the CDR3 is TGTGCCAGCAGCAAACACTGGGAGACCCAGTACTTC. Full variable domain (missing parts from reference TRBV7-2 and TRBJ2-5): GAGVSQSPSNKVTEKGKDVELRCDPISGHTALYWYRQSLGQGLEFLIYFQGNSAPDKSGLPSDRFSAERTGGSVSTLTIQRTQQEDSAVYLCASSKHWETQYFGPGTRLLVL.

This clonotype was seen ten or more times. The chain uses TRBV20-1 and TRBJ2-5; 7 positions match TRBD1. The CDR3 covers 13 residues. Germline CDR1 is DFQATT and CDR2 is SNEGSKA (reference sequence). V lost 6 bases, J lost 1 base, and 5 bases stayed unmatched. CDR3 nucleotide sequence: TGCAGTGCCCACAGGGGTCCCCAAGAGACCCAGTACTTC. It specifies CSAHRGPQETQYF.

The rearrangement links TRBV9 to TRBJ2-3; 7 bases align to TRBD1. Germline CDR1 SGDLS, CDR2 YYNGEE. This CDR3 spans 14 amino acids. V dropped 3 bases and J dropped 8; count of bases not matched to a gene: 9. CDR3 in DNA: TGTGCCAGCAGCGCTCAGGGGGAGAGTGGTACGCAGTATTTT. This encodes CASSAQGESGTQYF.

The CDR3 spells CASSASRGSTDTQYF. The CDR3, as DNA: TGCGCCAGCTCAGCCAGTCGGGGAAGCACAGATACGCAGTATTTT. The chain links TRBV4-3 to TRBJ2-3; perhaps TRBD2 as D (5 bases). Germline V gives CDR1 LGHNA, CDR2 YSLEER. This CDR3 is 15 amino acids long. V lost 8 bases and J lost 0, with 15 bases in between.

This clonotype was seen only a few times. This rearrangement joins TRBV20-1 to TRBJ2-7; possibly TRBD2 for D (5 bases). With 5 bases removed from V and 0 bases from J, the gap between germline ends came to 14 bases. Germline V gene data show CDR1 as DFQATT and CDR2 as SNEGSKA (reference sequence). This CDR3 comprises 14 residues. CDR3 protein: CSACRGLRSYEQYF. CDR3 nucleotide sequence: TGCAGTGCTTGTAGAGGACTTCGCTCCTACGAGCAGTACTTC.